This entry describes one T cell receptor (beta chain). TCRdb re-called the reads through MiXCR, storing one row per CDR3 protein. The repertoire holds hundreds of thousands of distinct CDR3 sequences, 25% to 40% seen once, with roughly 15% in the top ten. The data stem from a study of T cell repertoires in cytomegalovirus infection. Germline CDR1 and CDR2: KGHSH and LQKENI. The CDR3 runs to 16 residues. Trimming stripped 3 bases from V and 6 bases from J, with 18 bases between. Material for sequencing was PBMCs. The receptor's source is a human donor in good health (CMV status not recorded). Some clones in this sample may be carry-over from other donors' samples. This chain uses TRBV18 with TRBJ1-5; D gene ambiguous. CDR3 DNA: TGTGCCAGCTCACCCGGGGAAGCGGCGTATGGTCAGCCCCAGCATTTT. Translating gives CASSPGEAAYGQPQHF.